The entry below describes one TCR beta chain. Documented time point: baseline, week 1 (first vaccination visit). Treatment of the sample: pre-vaccination baseline after standard-of-care therapy. This sample stems from a study of a mutant IDH1 vaccine in newly diagnosed glioma. Across the study: Treated patients were approximately 60% male, about 38% female, mean age around 40 years. Beforehand, treatment had been radiotherapy, temozolomide, or both; the majority received both.

The assay was immunoSEQ multiplex PCR, and TCRdb's table has in-frame clones only and misses some. The sample lists 24,000 or so clones; 85% to 95% were seen once. The clonotype was recovered from a man aged 40-49 years with glioma. Sequences were derived from PBMCs, sampled from a glioma patient treated with radiotherapy, temozolomide or both.

CDR3 protein: CASIAGQGDHGYTF. DNA for the CDR3: TGTGCCAGCATTGCGGGGCAGGGTGATCATGGCTACACCTTC. The chain has TRBV28 and TRBJ1-2; TRBD1 is a possible D gene (5 bases). Germline CDR1 and CDR2: MDHEN and SYDVKM. V was pared by 7 bases and J by 6 bases, with 18 bases between. The CDR3 length is 14 residues.